This is a list of T cell receptor beta chains from one sample in a study of blood T cell repertoires in COVID-19. Repertoires were generated with immunoSEQ multiplex PCR, while TCRdb's copy carries only in-frame clones and drops some. Of roughly 73,000 clones in the sample, roughly 79% were seen once. Sequencing was performed on peripheral blood. These receptors were taken from a woman between 65 and 79 years old with acute or convalescent COVID-19. Each CDR3 is given with its conserved first and last residue. D genes are given only for firm matches. Clone size is stated in some rows and not others, as once, few, many or a class when expanded.

>TRBV28|TRBJ1-5|TRBD1|few
TGTGCCAGCAGTCCCGGGGGACAGGGAGGCTCATATAGCAATCAGCCCCAGCATTTT
CASSPGGQGGSYSNQPQHF
>TRBV12-3/TRBV12-4|TRBJ2-1|TRBD2|NA
TGTGCCACCCGGGAGGACACCTACAATGAGCAGTTCTTC
CATREDTYNEQFF
>TRBV5-1|TRBJ2-7|NA|NA
TGCGCCAGCAGCTTGGGTCGGAGCTACGAGCAGTACTTC
CASSLGRSYEQYF
>TRBV3-1/TRBV3-2|TRBJ2-3|TRBD1|NA
TGTGCCAGCAGCCTTACAGGGGGATCAACAGATACGCAGTATTTT
CASSLTGGSTDTQYF
>TRBV7-2|TRBJ2-3|NA|once
TGTGCCAGCAGCTTAGGAGGGTTGAGGACAGATACGCAGTATTTT
CASSLGGLRTDTQYF
>TRBV11-1|TRBJ1-1|NA|NA
TGTGCCAGCAGCTTAGACCCAGGAACTGAAGCTTTCTTT
CASSLDPGTEAFF
>TRBV19|TRBJ1-1|NA|NA
TGTGCCAGCAGAGGGAGTAGGAGGGCCATGAACACTGAAGCTTTCTTT
CASRGSRRAMNTEAFF
>TRBV2|TRBJ1-4|NA|NA
TGTGCCAGCAGGGGGATTGCGGGGGAAAAACTGTTTTTT
CASRGIAGEKLFF
>TRBV2|TRBJ1-6|TRBD1|NA
TGTGCCAGCAGTGCCGGGACAGCGAACTCACCCCTCCACTTT
CASSAGTANSPLHF
>TRBV6-5|TRBJ1-1|NA|NA
TGTGCCAGCAGTTACTCGAACAGGGATCGGACTGAAGCTTTCTTT
CASSYSNRDRTEAFF
>TRBV2|TRBJ2-1|TRBD2|NA
TGTGCCAGCATGAAGACTAGCGGGGCCTACAATGAGCAGTTCTTC
CASMKTSGAYNEQFF
>TRBV28|TRBJ2-2|TRBD1|NA
TGTGCCAGCAGTTTAAATACAGGGGCCGGGGAGCTGTTTTTT
CASSLNTGAGELFF
>TRBV2|TRBJ2-1|NA|NA
TGTGCCAGCAGTCCAGACATAAACAATGAGCAGTTCTTC
CASSPDINNEQFF
>TRBV7-2|TRBJ1-2|NA|few
TGTGCCAGCAGCTCCGACAATACGGGGGGCTACACCTTC
CASSSDNTGGYTF
>TRBV24-1|TRBJ2-1|TRBD2|NA
TGTGCCACCAGTGTGAGTAGGCTAGCGGGAGGGCCGGGGTACAATGAGCAGTTCTTC
CATSVSRLAGGPGYNEQFF
>TRBV11-2|TRBJ2-3|NA|NA
TGTGCCAGCAGCTTAGGGGCTTCATTAGGGGCCGCAGATACGCAGTATTTT
CASSLGASLGAADTQYF
>TRBV28|TRBJ1-5|NA|NA
TGTGCCAGCAGTTTGGGGGGACTTAGCAATCAGCCCCAGCATTTT
CASSLGGLSNQPQHF
>TRBV3-1/TRBV3-2|TRBJ1-4|NA|NA
TGTGCCAGCAGGCCAGGACTGAGGAATGAAAAACTGTTTTTT
CASRPGLRNEKLFF
>TRBV11-3|TRBJ1-2|TRBD1|once
TGTGCCAGCAGCCAGGGGGCGCGGTATGGCTACACCTTC
CASSQGARYGYTF
>TRBV2|TRBJ1-2|NA|once
TGTGCCAGCAGTGAAAGGGTCAGGGGTCTCGGCTACACCTTC
CASSERVRGLGYTF
>TRBV7-9|TRBJ1-5|NA|NA
TGTGCCAGCAGCTCCATGGGCAGGGCCAATCAGCCCCAGCATTTT
CASSSMGRANQPQHF
>TRBV12-1|TRBJ2-7|NA|NA
TGTGCCAGCAGCAGCACCTACGAGCAGTACTTC
CASSSTYEQYF
>TRBV3-1/TRBV3-2|TRBJ1-4|NA|NA
TGTGCCAGCAGCCACCCGACGTTGCCACGGGAACTGTTTTTT
CASSHPTLPRELFF
>TRBV28|TRBJ2-7|TRBD2|NA
TGTGCCAGCAGTTACGGGACTAGCGGGACCGAGCAGTACTTC
CASSYGTSGTEQYF
>TRBV27|TRBJ2-1|TRBD2|NA
TGTGCCAGCAGTTTAATAGCGGGGGTACACAATGAGCAGTTCTTC
CASSLIAGVHNEQFF
>TRBV19|TRBJ1-6|NA|NA
TGTGCCAGTAGTAGACAGTCTAATTCACCCCTCCACTTT
CASSRQSNSPLHF
>TRBV5-1|TRBJ2-5|NA|NA
TGCGCCAGCAGCTTGGAATTAGGAGGAAAGACCCAGTACTTC
CASSLELGGKTQYF
>TRBV10-3|TRBJ2-5|NA|NA
TGTGCCATCAGCCGACGGGGGTCTAGCATACGTCTGCTTGAGACCCAGTACTTC
CAISRRGSSIRLLETQYF
>TRBV27|TRBJ1-1|NA|NA
TGTGCCAGCAGTACGCGGGGTCCGAACACTGAAGCTTTCTTT
CASSTRGPNTEAFF
>TRBV7-2|TRBJ2-1|TRBD2|NA
TGTGCCAGCGCGGGGGGTTGGGGTGAGCAGTTCTTC
CASAGGWGEQFF
>TRBV5-6|TRBJ2-2|TRBD2|NA
TGTGCCAGCAGCTTGGTGGGGAGGGGTATGATTACCGGGGAGCTGTTTTTT
CASSLVGRGMITGELFF
>TRBV10-1|TRBJ2-2|TRBD1|NA
TGCGCCAGCAGTGTCACCAGGGGGCCTAGCACCGGGGAGCTGTTTTTT
CASSVTRGPSTGELFF
>TRBV5-1|TRBJ1-1|TRBD1|NA
TGCGCCAGCAGCGCAGGGGGGAACACTGAAGCTTTCTTT
CASSAGGNTEAFF